This TCR beta chain was sequenced in a study of blood T cells in healthy people across ages. As concerns this clonotype: Its antigen is unidentified.

General study points: Any conclusive comparison of naive versus antigen-experienced cells was prevented by using unsorted PBMCs.

A second about 7 to 12 cycle PCR used barcoded and J-beta primers. TCRdb re-analysed the 5' RACE reads in MiXCR, keeping a single row per CDR3 protein. The sample carries about 1.1 million distinct CDR3 sequences, 30% to 40% recorded once. The donors, aged roughly 6 to 95, were healthy Caucasians from Russia. Each donor supplied approximately 10 milliliters of peripheral blood. This sequence was found in a man aged 18 to 29 in good health. The sequenced sample consisted of blood.

The CDR3 here is CASSLEGYSYNEQYF. The CDR3 region has the DNA TGTGCCAGCAGCTTAGAGGGCTACTCCTACAATGAGCAGTACTTC. The genes are TRBV7-9 and TRBJ2-1; D unclear. With the DNA end fitting TRBJ2-7 better, the J assignment may be wrong. The CDR3 has 15 amino acids. From germline, CDR1 is SEHNR and CDR2 FQNEAQ (reference sequence).